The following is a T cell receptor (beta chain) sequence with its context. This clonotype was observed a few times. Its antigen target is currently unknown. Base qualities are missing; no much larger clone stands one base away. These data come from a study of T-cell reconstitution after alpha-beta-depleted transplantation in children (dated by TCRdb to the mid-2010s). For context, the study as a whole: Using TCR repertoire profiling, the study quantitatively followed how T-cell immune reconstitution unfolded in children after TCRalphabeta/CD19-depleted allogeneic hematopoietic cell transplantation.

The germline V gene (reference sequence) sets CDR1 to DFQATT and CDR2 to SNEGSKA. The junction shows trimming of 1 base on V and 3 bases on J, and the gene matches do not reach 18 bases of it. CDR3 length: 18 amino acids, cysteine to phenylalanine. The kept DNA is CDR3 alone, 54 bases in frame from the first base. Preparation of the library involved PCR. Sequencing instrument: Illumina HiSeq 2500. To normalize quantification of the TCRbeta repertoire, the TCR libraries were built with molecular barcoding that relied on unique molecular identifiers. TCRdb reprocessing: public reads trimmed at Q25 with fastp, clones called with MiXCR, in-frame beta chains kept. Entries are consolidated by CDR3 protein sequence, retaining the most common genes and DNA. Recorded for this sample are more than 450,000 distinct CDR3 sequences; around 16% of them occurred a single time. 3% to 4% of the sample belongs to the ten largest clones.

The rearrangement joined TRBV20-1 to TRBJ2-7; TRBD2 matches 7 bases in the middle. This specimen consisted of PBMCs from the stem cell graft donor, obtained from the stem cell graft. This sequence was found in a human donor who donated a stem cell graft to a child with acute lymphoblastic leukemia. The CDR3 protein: CSARGLKPGGSSLYEQYF. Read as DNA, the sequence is TGCAGTGCTAGAGGGCTTAAACCGGGAGGTAGCTCCCTCTACGAGCAGTACTTC.